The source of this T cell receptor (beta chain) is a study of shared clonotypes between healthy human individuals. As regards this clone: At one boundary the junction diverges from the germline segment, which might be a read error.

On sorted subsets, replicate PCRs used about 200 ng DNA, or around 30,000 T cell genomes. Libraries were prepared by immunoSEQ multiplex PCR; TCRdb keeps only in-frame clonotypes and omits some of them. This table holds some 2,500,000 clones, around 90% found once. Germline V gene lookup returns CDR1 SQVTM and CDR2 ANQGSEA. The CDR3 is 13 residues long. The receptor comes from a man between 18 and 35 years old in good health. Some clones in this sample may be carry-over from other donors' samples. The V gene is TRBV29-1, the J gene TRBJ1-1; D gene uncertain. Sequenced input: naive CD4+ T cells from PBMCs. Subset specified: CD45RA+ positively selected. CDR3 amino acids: CSVPSKGNNEAFF. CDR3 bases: TGCAGCGTTCCATCCAAAGGGAACAATGAAGCTTTCTTT.